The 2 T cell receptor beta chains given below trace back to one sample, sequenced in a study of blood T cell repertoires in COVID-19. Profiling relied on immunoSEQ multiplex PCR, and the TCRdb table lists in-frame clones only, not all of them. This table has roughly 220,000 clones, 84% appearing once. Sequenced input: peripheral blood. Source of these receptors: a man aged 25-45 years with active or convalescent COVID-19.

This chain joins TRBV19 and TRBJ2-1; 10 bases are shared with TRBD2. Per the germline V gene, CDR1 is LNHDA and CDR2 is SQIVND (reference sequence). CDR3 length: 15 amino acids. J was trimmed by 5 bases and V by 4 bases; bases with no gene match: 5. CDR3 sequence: CASSKREGRHNEQFF. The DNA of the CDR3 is TGTGCCAGTAGTAAGCGGGAGGGAAGGCACAATGAGCAGTTCTTC.

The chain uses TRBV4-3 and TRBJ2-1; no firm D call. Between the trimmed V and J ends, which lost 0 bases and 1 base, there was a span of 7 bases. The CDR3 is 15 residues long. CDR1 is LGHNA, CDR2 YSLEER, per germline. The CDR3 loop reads CASSQDPVSYNEQFF. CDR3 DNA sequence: TGCGCCAGCAGCCAAGACCCTGTATCCTACAATGAGCAGTTCTTC.